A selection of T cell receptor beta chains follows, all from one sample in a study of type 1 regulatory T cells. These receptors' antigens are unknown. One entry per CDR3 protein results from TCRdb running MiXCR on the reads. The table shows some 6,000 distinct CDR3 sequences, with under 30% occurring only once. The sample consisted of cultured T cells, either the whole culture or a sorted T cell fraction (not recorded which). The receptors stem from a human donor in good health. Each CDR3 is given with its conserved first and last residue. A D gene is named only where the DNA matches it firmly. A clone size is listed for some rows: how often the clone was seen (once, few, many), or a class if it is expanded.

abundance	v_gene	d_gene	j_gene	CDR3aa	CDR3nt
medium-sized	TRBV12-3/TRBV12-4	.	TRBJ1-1	CASSLKRNTEAFF	TGTGCCAGCAGTTTAAAAAGGAACACTGAAGCTTTCTTT
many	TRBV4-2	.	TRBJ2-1	CASSQPPLAAQFF	TGTGCCAGCAGCCAGCCTCCATTAGCGGCTCAGTTCTTC
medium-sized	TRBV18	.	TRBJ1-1	CASSPEAGGRTEAFF	TGTGCCAGCTCACCAGAGGCGGGAGGGAGAACTGAAGCTTTCTTT
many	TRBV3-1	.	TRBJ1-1	CASSPLTAFGTNTEAFF	TGTGCCAGCAGCCCTTTAACAGCTTTCGGAACGAACACTGAAGCTTTCTTT
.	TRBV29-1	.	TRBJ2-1	CSAAPLASYNEQFF	TGCAGCGCCGCCCCCCTAGCGTCCTACAATGAGCAGTTCTTC
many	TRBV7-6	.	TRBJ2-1	CASSPAAREQFF	TGTGCCAGCAGCCCCGCGGCTCGCGAGCAGTTCTTC
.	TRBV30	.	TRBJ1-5	CAWSKSSNQSQHF	TGTGCCTGGAGTAAGTCTAGCAATCAGTCCCAGCATTTT
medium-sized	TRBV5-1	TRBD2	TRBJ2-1	CASSPIAGGSYNEQFF	TGCGCCAGCAGCCCCATAGCGGGTGGCTCCTACAATGAGCAGTTCTTC
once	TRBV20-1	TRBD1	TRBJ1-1	CSAPRQGLTEAFF	TGCAGTGCTCCGCGACAGGGGCTCACTGAAGCTTTCTTT
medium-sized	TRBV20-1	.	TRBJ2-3	CSARVVLITDTQYF	TGCAGTGCTAGGGTCGTCCTTATCACAGATACGCAGTATTTT
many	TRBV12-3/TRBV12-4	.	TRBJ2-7	CASRPGGDYYEQYF	TGTGCCAGCAGACCAGGGGGGGATTACTACGAGCAGTACTTC
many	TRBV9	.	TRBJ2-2	CASSVGINTGELFF	TGTGCCAGCAGCGTCGGGATTAACACCGGGGAGCTGTTTTTT
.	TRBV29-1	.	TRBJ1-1	CSVFGQIQETLMNTEAFF	TGCAGCGTTTTTGGGCAGATCCAAGAGACCCTCATGAACACTGAAGCTTTCTTT
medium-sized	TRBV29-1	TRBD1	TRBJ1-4	CSVGTGGEKLFF	TGCAGCGTAGGGACAGGGGGCGAAAAACTGTTTTTT